The rows below give T cell receptor beta chains drawn from one sample of a study of shared clonotypes between healthy human individuals. TCRdb's copy holds only in-frame clones and misses some; the assay was immunoSEQ multiplex PCR. The sample includes roughly 660,000 clones, around 90% seen only once; the top ten take about 34%. Sequencing was done on a sample of memory CD8+ T cells from PBMCs. The receptors were sampled from a man between 18 and 35 years old in good health. Some clones in this sample may be carry-over from other donors' samples. CDR3s include the opening cysteine and the closing phenylalanine or tryptophan. The D gene is left open where the match is weak. Only some rows state a clone size, as once, few, many or a class for expanded clones.

>TRBJ2-7|.|.|TRBV7-8
CASSLVGPNTYEQYF
TGTGCCAGCAGCTTAGTAGGGCCAAATACCTACGAGCAGTACTTC
>TRBJ1-2|TRBD1|.|TRBV27
CASSSTGGSYGYTF
TGTGCCAGCAGTTCAACAGGGGGCAGCTATGGCTACACCTTC
>TRBJ2-7|.|.|TRBV9
CASSEQGTSGEQYF
TGTGCCAGCAGCGAACAGGGGACTAGTGGCGAGCAGTACTTC
>TRBJ2-1|.|once|TRBV4-1
CASSQELPAYNEQFF
TGCGCCAGCAGCCAAGAATTGCCCGCCTACAATGAGCAGTTCTTC
>TRBJ2-3|.|.|TRBV18
CASSPPTGPTTDTQYF
TGTGCCAGCTCACCACCGACGGGGCCTACCACAGATACGCAGTATTTT
>TRBJ2-7|.|.|TRBV27
CASSYGTSYEQYF
TGTGCCAGCAGTTACGGGACCTCCTACGAGCAGTACTTC
>TRBJ1-2|.|few|TRBV27
CASSPHRDYGYTF
TGTGCCAGCAGTCCGCACAGGGACTATGGCTACACCTTC
>TRBJ2-7|.|.|TRBV25-1
CASSEIGYEQYF
TGTGCCAGCAGTGAGATCGGGTACGAGCAGTACTTC
>TRBJ1-1|.|.|TRBV9
CASSVVVGGTEAFF
TGTGCCAGCAGCGTAGTGGTGGGGGGCACTGAAGCTTTCTTT
>TRBJ2-3|TRBD2|.|TRBV5-4
CASSPGLARITDTQYF
TGTGCCAGCAGCCCCGGACTAGCGAGAATCACAGATACGCAGTATTTT
>TRBJ2-7|.|.|TRBV7-9
CASSLGGVLNEQYF
TGTGCCAGCAGCTTAGGGGGAGTTCTAAACGAGCAGTACTTC
>TRBJ2-7|TRBD1|.|TRBV27
CASSFTLGDRFDEQYF
TGTGCCAGCAGTTTTACGCTCGGGGACAGGTTCGACGAGCAGTACTTC
>TRBJ1-6|.|.|TRBV27
CASSQWYNSPLHF
TGTGCCAGCAGTCAGTGGTATAATTCACCCCTCCACTTT
>TRBJ2-7|TRBD1|.|TRBV7-2
CASRGRDRGHEQYF
TGTGCCAGCAGGGGACGGGACAGGGGACACGAGCAGTACTTC
>TRBJ1-1|.|.|TRBV5-6
CASSFTADTEAFF
TGTGCCAGCAGCTTCACCGCGGACACTGAAGCTTTCTTT
>TRBJ2-2|.|.|TRBV9
CASSEVGGELFF
TGTGCCAGCAGCGAGGTTGGCGGGGAGCTGTTTTTT
>TRBJ1-1|.|few|TRBV19
CASSTSGPTEAFF
TGTGCCAGTAGTACATCAGGGCCCACTGAAGCTTTCTTT
>TRBJ1-4|.|.|TRBV7-9
CASSERQPSNEKLFF
TGTGCCAGCAGCGAACGACAGCCCTCTAATGAAAAACTGTTTTTT
>TRBJ2-4|.|.|TRBV9
CASSVEGNAKNIQYF
TGTGCCAGCAGCGTAGAGGGTAACGCGAAAAACATTCAGTACTTC
>TRBJ1-1|.|.|TRBV14
CASSQDGEGGDTEAFF
TGTGCCAGCAGCCAAGATGGGGAAGGGGGGGACACTGAAGCTTTCTTT
>TRBJ2-7|.|.|TRBV28
CASSLFVQVLEQYF
TGTGCCAGCAGTTTATTTGTACAGGTGCTCGAGCAGTACTTC
>TRBJ1-1|.|.|TRBV9
CASSSSQGWDTEAFF
TGTGCCAGCAGCTCTTCACAGGGCTGGGACACTGAAGCTTTCTTT
>TRBJ2-5|.|.|TRBV7-9
CASSSRLGSQETQYF
TGTGCCAGCAGCTCAAGATTGGGAAGCCAAGAGACCCAGTACTTC
>TRBJ2-2|.|.|TRBV16
CASSLGSNGELFF
TGTGCCAGCAGCCTTGGATCCAACGGGGAGCTGTTTTTT